The rows below give T cell receptor beta chains drawn from one sample of a study of Ad26.COV2.S vaccination and SARS-CoV-2 variants. Profiled with immunoSEQ multiplex PCR; TCRdb holds only in-frame clones, not every one. The sample holds some 240,000 clones, 87% seen once. The sequenced sample was peripheral blood, obtained in a trial of Ad26.COV2.S vaccine versus placebo. These receptors were collected from a person between 18 and 60 years old who received the Ad26.COV2.S COVID-19 vaccine or a placebo. Both conserved end residues are part of each CDR3. D genes are given only for firm matches. Part of the rows lack a size; the others show once, few, many or a class for expanded clones.

d_gene,v_gene,abundance,j_gene,CDR3nt,CDR3aa
.,TRBV13,.,TRBJ2-3,TGTGCCAGCAGCTTAGGCCGGCCACGAGATACGCAGTATTTT,CASSLGRPRDTQYF
.,TRBV10-3,.,TRBJ1-5,TGTGCCATCTGGGACGGCTATAGCAATCAGCCCCAGCATTTT,CAIWDGYSNQPQHF
.,TRBV6-2/TRBV6-3,.,TRBJ1-2,TGTGCCAGCAGTTACGGGTCAGATCGGATCTATGGCTACACCTTC,CASSYGSDRIYGYTF
.,TRBV25-1,.,TRBJ2-1,TGTGCCAGCAGTGAAACTAGACTTCAGTTCTTC,CASSETRLQFF
.,TRBV7-7,.,TRBJ2-7,TGTGCTAGCAGTAAAATCCCCCCAGGACAGCCCTACGAGCAGTACTTC,CASSKIPPGQPYEQYF
TRBD2,TRBV6-6,.,TRBJ2-1,TGTGCCAGCAGTTGGACTAGCTCGGTGCTTGAGCAGTTCTTC,CASSWTSSVLEQFF
.,TRBV19,.,TRBJ2-2,TGTGCCAGTAGCCCCCGGGCTTTCGGGGAGCTGTTTTTT,CASSPRAFGELFF
TRBD2,TRBV19,.,TRBJ2-3,TGTGCCAGTAGTAGGGGCCTAGCGGGAGCGGATACGCAGTATTTT,CASSRGLAGADTQYF
.,TRBV18,.,TRBJ1-5,TGTGCCAGCTCACCCACGACAGGTTCCCATCAGCCCCAGCATTTT,CASSPTTGSHQPQHF
.,TRBV5-4,.,TRBJ1-2,TGTGCCAGCAGCTTGTTGGGTGGAGAAAGCTATGGCTACACCTTC,CASSLLGGESYGYTF
.,TRBV5-5,.,TRBJ1-5,TGTGCCAGCAGCTTGGAGGCAGGGCGGCAGCCCCAGCATTTT,CASSLEAGRQPQHF
TRBD1,TRBV7-2,few,TRBJ2-7,TGTGCCAGCAGCCCCTGGGACAGGGAACCCTACGAGCAGTACTTC,CASSPWDREPYEQYF
.,TRBV4-1,.,TRBJ2-3,TGCGCCAGCAGCCAAGACCTATCTGTGGATACGCAGTATTTT,CASSQDLSVDTQYF
.,TRBV15,.,TRBJ1-2,TGTGCCACCAGCAGAGATGAGTCCACATATGGCTACACCTTC,CATSRDESTYGYTF
TRBD1,TRBV9,.,TRBJ2-2,TGTGCCAGCAGCGCCTCACGGGACAGGGGAAACACCGGGGAGCTGTTTTTT,CASSASRDRGNTGELFF
.,TRBV2,once,TRBJ1-1,TGTGCCAGCAGTGAAGCCCTGAGGGGGTCGAACACTGAAGCTTTCTTT,CASSEALRGSNTEAFF
.,TRBV4-3,.,TRBJ2-4,TGCGCCAGCAGCCACACGGGCAAAAACATTCAGTACTTC,CASSHTGKNIQYF